The 23 T cell receptor beta chains below come from one sample, sequenced in a study of cytomegalovirus exposure and HLA in healthy donors. Both 60 Vbeta primers and 13 Jbeta primers went into the PCR. Sequenced by immunoSEQ multiplex PCR; TCRdb stores in-frame clones only, minus some. The sample lists under 50,000 clones, roughly 90% seen once, with approximately 8% in the top ten. The specimen was PBMCs. The receptors shown here come from a woman in her 40s in good health and CMV-seropositive.

This chain joins TRBV7-9 and TRBJ1-2, with D uncertain. Trimming shortened V by 4 bases and J by 3 bases, and 9 bases separated the two germline ends. CDR1 and CDR2 from the germline V gene are SEHNR and FQNEAQ (reference sequence). This CDR3 has 13 amino acids. The CDR3 here is CASSSEADYGYTF. DNA for the CDR3: TGTGCCAGCAGCTCGGAGGCGGACTATGGCTACACCTTC.

This sequence joins TRBV7-2 and TRBJ2-3; D is ambiguous. CDR3 length: 12 amino acids. Germline V CDR1 and CDR2: SGHTA, FQGNSA. V was pared by 3 bases and J by 5 bases, with 6 bases between. The CDR3 protein is CASSFTKDTQYF. CDR3 coding DNA: TGTGCCAGCAGCTTCACAAAAGATACGCAGTATTTT.

This clone was seen once. The chain is built from TRBV19 and TRBJ2-1; 7 bases match TRBD2. Germline-derived CDR1 and CDR2 are LNHDA and SQIVND (reference sequence). CDR3 length equals 17 residues. V lost 2 bases and J lost 7; bases outside the gene matches: 14. CDR3 region: CASSITGGGGSENEQFF. CDR3 DNA: TGTGCCAGTAGTATAACCGGTGGGGGGGGGAGTGAAAATGAGCAGTTCTTC. The whole variable domain, remainder taken from reference TRBV19 and TRBJ2-1, is DGGITQSPKYLFRKEGQNVTLSCEQNLNHDAMYWYRQDPGQGLRLIYYSQIVNDFQKGDIAEGYSVSREKKESFPLTVTSAQKNPTAFYLCASSITGGGGSENEQFFGPGTRLTVL.

V usage is TRBV21-1 and J usage is TRBJ2-5; the table gives TRBD2 as D, unverified against the DNA. TRBV21-1 is a pseudogene segment. The CDR3 contains 11 residues. The CDR3, as DNA: TGTGCCAGCAGTCTCCAAGAGACCCAGTACTTC. Translated: CASSLQETQYF.

The rearrangement links TRBV5-4 to TRBJ1-2, with 9 bases fitting TRBD1. Germline V gene sequence: CDR1 SGHNT, CDR2 YYREEE (reference sequence). Unmatched junction bases numbered 5, after V lost 4 bases and J lost 1 base. The CDR3 length is 15 residues. CDR3 nucleotide sequence: TGTGCCAGCAGCAAACCGGGACAGGGTAACTATGGCTACACCTTC. Protein product: CASSKPGQGNYGYTF. The full variable domain, in which reference TRBV5-4 and TRBJ1-2 provide the parts outside the CDR3, is ETGVTQSPTHLIKTRGQQVTLRCSSQSGHNTVSWYQQALGQGPQFIFQYYREEENGRGNFPPRFSGLQFPNYSSELNVNALELDDSALYLCASSKPGQGNYGYTFGSGTRLTVV.

The chain links TRBV28 to TRBJ2-7, with 9 bases identical to TRBD2. Looked up from germline, CDR1 is MDHEN and CDR2 is SYDVKM. The J segment lost 3 bases and the V segment lost 4 bases, leaving 4 bases of the junction unmatched. The CDR3 consists of 14 residues. Here the CDR3 reads CASSSAGGIYEQYF. The DNA for the CDR3 is TGTGCCAGCAGTTCTGCGGGAGGGATCTACGAGCAGTACTTC.

This chain uses TRBV7-9 with TRBJ2-1, with 11 bases fitting TRBD2. Losses at the gene ends were 4 bases for V and 2 bases for J; bases not matched to a gene: 13. The CDR3 consists of 19 residues. From germline, CDR1 is SEHNR and CDR2 FQNEAQ (reference sequence). The CDR3 protein is CASSSLPGLAAFAYNEQFF. DNA of the CDR3: TGTGCCAGCAGCTCCCTACCGGGACTAGCGGCGTTTGCCTACAATGAGCAGTTCTTC.

CDR3 nucleotides: TGTGCCAGCTCATCGACAGGGGGCCTCGCCACAGATACGCAGTATTTT. Protein: CASSSTGGLATDTQYF. The gene calls are TRBV18 and TRBJ2-3; 10 bases are a match to TRBD1. The germline gives CDR1 KGHSH, CDR2 LQKENI. V lost 5 bases, J lost 2 bases, and 7 bases stayed unmatched. The CDR3 covers 16 residues.

J is TRBJ2-7 and V is TRBV7-9, with 7 bases that match TRBD1. Germline lookup yields CDR1 SEHNR and CDR2 FQNEAQ (reference sequence). The CDR3 covers 15 residues. After removal of 6 bases from V and 2 bases from J, the junction contained 10 bases not matched to a gene. CDR3 nucleotides: TGTGCCAGCAGTCCGGGGACAGTCTCTACCTACGAGCAGTACTTC. Translation gives CASSPGTVSTYEQYF.

The chain uses TRBV15 and TRBJ2-1; 12 positions agree with TRBD2. This CDR3 comprises 16 residues. Looked up from germline, CDR1 is LNHNV and CDR2 is YYDKDF (reference sequence). V dropped 2 bases and J dropped 7; count of bases not matched to a gene: 6. The CDR3 coding sequence is TGTGCCACCAGCAGACTGACTAGCGGGAGTGGTAATGAGCAGTTCTTC. As protein: CATSRLTSGSGNEQFF.

The chain couples TRBV25-1 to TRBJ2-7; D unclear. The CDR3 spans 13 residues. Trimming removed 2 bases from V and 2 bases from J, with 7 bases in between. Germline CDR1 is MGHDK and CDR2 is SYGVNS. The CDR3 DNA follows: TGTGCCAGCAGTGAAGTACGGGCCTACGAGCAGTACTTC. Protein: CASSEVRAYEQYF.

The sample holds a few counts of this clone. The chain is built from TRBV11-2 and TRBJ2-1; 8 bases align to TRBD2. Per germline, CDR1 SGHAT and CDR2 FQNNGV. The length of the CDR3 is 11 residues. J gave up 10 bases and V 7 bases, and 3 bases lay outside the gene matches. CDR3 bases: TGTGCCAGCACTTCGGGAGGGGAGCAGTTCTTC. Translation gives CASTSGGEQFF.

This chain connects TRBV15 to TRBJ1-1; D remains ambiguous. The germline V and J ends were trimmed by 5 bases and 4 bases, with 5 bases remaining between them. CDR1 and CDR2 from the germline V gene are LNHNV and YYDKDF (reference sequence). This CDR3 spans 11 amino acids. The chain's CDR3 is CATSPGTEAFF. The CDR3 region has the DNA TGTGCCACCAGCCCAGGCACTGAAGCTTTCTTT.

This chain links TRBV5-4 with TRBJ2-1; D perhaps matches TRBD1 (5 bases). The ends were cut back, 4 bases at V and 2 bases at J, with 10 bases in the middle. The CDR3 runs to 14 residues. Germline CDR1 and CDR2: SGHNT and YYREEE (reference sequence). CDR3 sequence (DNA): TGTGCCAGCAGCCTTACGACAGCCTACAATGAGCAGTTCTTC. Residues: CASSLTTAYNEQFF.

This chain joins TRBV29-1 and TRBJ2-5; 7 nucleotides align to TRBD1. From germline, CDR1 is SQVTM and CDR2 ANQGSEA. This CDR3 contains 13 residues. The trim removed 6 bases at V and 0 bases at J, leaving 4 bases unmatched. This chain's CDR3 is CSVAGTDQETQYF. The CDR3 bases are TGCAGCGTCGCCGGGACAGACCAAGAGACCCAGTACTTC.

The gene calls are TRBV7-9 and TRBJ1-2; the match to TRBD1 covers 7 bases. J lost 2 bases, V lost 5 bases, and 5 bases had no gene match. Germline V gives CDR1 SEHNR, CDR2 FQNEAQ (reference sequence). This CDR3 contains 14 residues. The CDR3 DNA reads as TGTGCCAGCAGCCCCGGGACAGTAAACTATGGCTACACCTTC. Its translation is CASSPGTVNYGYTF.

This clone was seen a handful of times. The chain joins TRBV7-8 to TRBJ1-6, with D maybe TRBD1 (6 bases). The CDR3 sequence is 14 residues long. Deletions cut 3 bases from V and 6 bases from J, with 9 bases between. Germline-derived CDR1 and CDR2 are SGHVS and FQNEAQ. CDR3 sequence: CASSLGAGNSPLHF. CDR3 in DNA: TGTGCCAGCAGCTTGGGGGCGGGTAATTCACCCCTCCACTTT.

J is TRBJ2-5 and V is TRBV29-1; 12 bases are a match to TRBD2. The CDR3 totals 15 residues. The V gene's germline CDR1 is SQVTM and CDR2 ANQGSEA. V was clipped by 4 bases and J by 3 bases; unmatched bases: 6. CDR3 sequence: CSVGGRTSGKETQYF. The CDR3 DNA sequence: TGCAGCGTTGGGGGGCGGACTAGCGGGAAAGAGACCCAGTACTTC.

The chain carries TRBV11-3 and TRBJ2-1; tentatively, D is TRBD1 (5 bases). CDR1 and CDR2 from the germline V gene are SGHNT and YENEEA. V was cut by 3 bases and J by 4 bases, with 7 bases left in between. This CDR3 is 13 amino acids long. CDR3 protein: CASSFGQYNEQFF. The DNA for the CDR3 is TGTGCCAGCAGCTTCGGACAATACAATGAGCAGTTCTTC.

The gene calls are TRBV10-3 and TRBJ2-3, with 9 positions matching TRBD1. V was clipped by 8 bases and J by 2 bases; unmatched bases: 5. Germline lookup yields CDR1 ENHRY and CDR2 SYGVKD. The CDR3 contains 14 residues. The CDR3 nucleotides are TGTGCCATCCGAGGGGACAGGGCCACAGATACGCAGTATTTT. This gives the protein CAIRGDRATDTQYF.

This chain connects TRBV11-2 to TRBJ1-2; D may be TRBD1 (6 bases). Per germline, CDR1 SGHAT and CDR2 FQNNGV. The CDR3 has 14 residues. V shed 1 base and J shed 7 bases, with 13 bases lying between them. The CDR3 DNA follows: TGTGCCAGCAGCTTAGGCAGGGGCGTTCGTGGCTACACCTTC. It translates to CASSLGRGVRGYTF. Drawing the rest from reference TRBV11-2 and TRBJ1-2, the complete variable domain is EAGVAQSPRYKIIEKRQSVAFWCNPISGHATLYWYQQILGQGPKLLIQFQNNGVVDDSQLPKDRFSAERLKGVDSTLKIQPAKLEDSAVYLCASSLGRGVRGYTFGSGTRLTVV.

This clone was seen a handful of times. V is TRBV19 and J is TRBJ2-1, with TRBD2 matching over 10 bases. The CDR3 covers 17 residues. Unmatched junction bases numbered 11, after V lost 2 bases and J lost 7 bases. Per the germline V gene, CDR1 is LNHDA and CDR2 is SQIVND (reference sequence). DNA for the CDR3: TGTGCCAGTAGTATAATGGCAGCGGGAGGGGAAGGGAATGAGCAGTTCTTC. This encodes CASSIMAAGGEGNEQFF.

A few counts support this clone. The CDR3 sequence is CASSLEVAGGGTQYF. In DNA form, the CDR3 reads TGTGCCAGCAGCTTAGAGGTAGCGGGGGGTGGTACGCAGTATTTT. V and J are TRBV7-2 and TRBJ2-3; TRBD2 matches at 10 bases. The length of the CDR3 is 15 residues. Trimming removed 1 base from V and 8 bases from J; junction bases left unmatched: 6. Germline CDR1 is SGHTA and CDR2 is FQGNSA.